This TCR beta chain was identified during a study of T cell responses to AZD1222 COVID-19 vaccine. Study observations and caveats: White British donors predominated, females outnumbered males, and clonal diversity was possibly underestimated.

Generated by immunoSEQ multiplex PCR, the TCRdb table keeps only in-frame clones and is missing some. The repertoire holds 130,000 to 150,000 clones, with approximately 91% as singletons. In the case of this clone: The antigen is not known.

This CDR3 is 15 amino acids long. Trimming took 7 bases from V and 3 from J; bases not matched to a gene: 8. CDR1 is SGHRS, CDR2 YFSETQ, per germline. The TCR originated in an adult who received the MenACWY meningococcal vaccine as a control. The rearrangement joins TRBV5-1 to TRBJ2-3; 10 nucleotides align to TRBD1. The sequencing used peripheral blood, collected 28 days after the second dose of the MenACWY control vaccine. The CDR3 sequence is CASVQGTGVTDTQYF. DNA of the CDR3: TGCGCCAGCGTTCAGGGGACAGGGGTAACAGATACGCAGTATTTT.